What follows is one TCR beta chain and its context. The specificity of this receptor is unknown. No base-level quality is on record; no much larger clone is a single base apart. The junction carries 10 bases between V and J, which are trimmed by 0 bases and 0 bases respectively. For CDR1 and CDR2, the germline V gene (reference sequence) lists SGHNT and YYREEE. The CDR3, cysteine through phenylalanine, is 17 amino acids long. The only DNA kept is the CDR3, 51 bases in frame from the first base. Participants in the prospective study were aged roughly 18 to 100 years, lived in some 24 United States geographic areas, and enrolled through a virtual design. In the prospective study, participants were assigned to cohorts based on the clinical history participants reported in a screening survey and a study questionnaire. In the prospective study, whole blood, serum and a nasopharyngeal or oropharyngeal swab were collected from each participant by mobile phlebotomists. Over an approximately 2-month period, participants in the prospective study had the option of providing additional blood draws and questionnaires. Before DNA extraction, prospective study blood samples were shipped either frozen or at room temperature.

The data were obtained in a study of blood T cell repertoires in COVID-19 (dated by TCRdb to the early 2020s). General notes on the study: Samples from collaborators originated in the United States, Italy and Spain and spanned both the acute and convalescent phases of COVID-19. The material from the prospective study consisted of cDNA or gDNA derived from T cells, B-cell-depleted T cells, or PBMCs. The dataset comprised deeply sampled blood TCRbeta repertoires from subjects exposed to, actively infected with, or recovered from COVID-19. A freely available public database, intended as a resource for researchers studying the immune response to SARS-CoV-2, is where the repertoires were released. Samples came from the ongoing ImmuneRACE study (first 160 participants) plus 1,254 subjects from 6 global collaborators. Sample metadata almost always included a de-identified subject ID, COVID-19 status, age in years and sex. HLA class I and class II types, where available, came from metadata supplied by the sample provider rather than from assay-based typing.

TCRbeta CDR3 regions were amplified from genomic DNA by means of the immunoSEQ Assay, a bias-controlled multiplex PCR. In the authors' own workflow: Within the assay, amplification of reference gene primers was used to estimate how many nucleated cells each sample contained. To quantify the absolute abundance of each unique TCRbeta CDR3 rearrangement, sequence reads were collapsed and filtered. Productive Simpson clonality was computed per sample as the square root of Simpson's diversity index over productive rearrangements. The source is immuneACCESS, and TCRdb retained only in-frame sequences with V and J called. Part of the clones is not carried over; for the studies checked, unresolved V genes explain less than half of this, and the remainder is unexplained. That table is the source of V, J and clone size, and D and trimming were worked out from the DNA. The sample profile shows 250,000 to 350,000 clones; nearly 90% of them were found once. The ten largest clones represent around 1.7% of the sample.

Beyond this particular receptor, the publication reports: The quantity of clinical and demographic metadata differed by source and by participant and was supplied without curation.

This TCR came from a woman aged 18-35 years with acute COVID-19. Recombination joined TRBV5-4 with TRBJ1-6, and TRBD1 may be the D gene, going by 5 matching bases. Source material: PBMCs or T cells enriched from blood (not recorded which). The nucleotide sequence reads TGTGCCAGCAGCTTGGGGGGCATTAGCTCCTATAATTCACCCCTCCACTTT. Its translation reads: CASSLGGISSYNSPLHF.